The entry below describes one T cell receptor beta chain. This sample was taken from a study of blood T cell repertoires in COVID-19. In the authors' workflow: Reference gene primer amplification in the assay estimated nucleated cell counts. Profiling relied on immunoSEQ multiplex PCR, and the TCRdb table lists in-frame clones only, not all of them. That table gives V, J and clone size, and the DNA gave D and trimming. The sample lists about 250,000 clones, 70% to 90% occurring once. The germline V and J ends were trimmed by 5 bases and 6 bases, with 13 bases remaining between them. CDR3 length: 13 amino acids. Germline V gives CDR1 SEHNR, CDR2 FQNEAQ (reference sequence).

The V call is TRBV7-9, the J call TRBJ1-1; D not resolved. Sequencing input: peripheral blood. This TCR derives from a woman in her 30s with acute or convalescent COVID-19. As DNA, the CDR3 is TGTGCCAGCAGCCCACAGAGTTTTTCTGAAGCTTTCTTT. Amino acid sequence: CASSPQSFSEAFF.